These 21 T cell receptor beta chains share one sample of origin, sequenced in a study of glioma-infiltrating T cells. Using RNA template, CDR3s of TCR alpha and beta were amplified with iRepertoire arm-PCR. MiXCR, run by TCRdb on the multiplex PCR reads, gives a single entry per CDR3 protein. The sample shows more than 85,000 distinct CDR3 sequences, 25% to 30% of them seen only once. The sequencing input was glioma tissue, nonneoplastic brain tissue, or PBMCs (not recorded which). Receptor source: a human donor with low-grade glioma or glioblastoma, undergoing nonglioma brain surgery, or in good health (not recorded which).

A word on this clonotype: This may come from a read error, since a much larger clone is one base off. The CDR3: CASSSGAIAKKLFF. CDR3 nucleotides: TGTGCCAGCAGCTCGGGGGCGATAGCTAAAAAACTGTTTTTT. This sequence joins TRBV7-2 and TRBJ1-4, with D possibly TRBD1 on 6 matching bases. In germline, CDR1 is SGHTA, CDR2 FQGNSA. The CDR3 runs to 14 residues. V shed 4 bases and J shed 9 bases, with 15 bases lying between them.

As regards this clonotype: A much larger clone sits a single nucleotide away, making a read error possible. This chain connects TRBV5-4 to TRBJ2-1; the match to TRBD2 covers 8 bases. The CDR3 length is 17 residues. Germline V gene sequence: CDR1 SGHNT, CDR2 YYREEE (reference sequence). CDR3 in DNA: TGTGTCAGCAGCTTTCTTTTGGCGGGGGGCCGCAACAATGAGCAGTTCTTC. This encodes CVSSFLLAGGRNNEQFF.

This clonotype was seen more than once but under ten times. This chain links TRBV27 with TRBJ1-1; D is perhaps TRBD1 (5 bases). Germline V gene lookup returns CDR1 MNHEY and CDR2 SMNVEV (reference sequence). CDR3 size: 13 residues. V was clipped by 3 bases and J by 5 bases, with 10 bases between them. The CDR3 sequence is CASSFTGGTEAFF. CDR3 nucleotide sequence: TGTGCCAGCAGTTTTACCGGGGGTACTGAAGCTTTCTTT.

This clonotype appeared a single time. This may be a read error: a much more frequent sequence differs by one nucleotide. The chain has TRBV28 and TRBJ2-5; maybe TRBD2 (7 bases). This CDR3 spans 16 amino acids. Trimming took off 4 bases at V and 7 bases at J, with 22 bases between the two ends. Germline V lookup: CDR1 MDHEN, CDR2 SYDVKM. CDR3 DNA sequence: TGTGCCAGCAGTTCCCTCCCCGGGGGCGGGAGAGGGACCCAGTACTTC. Residues: CASSSLPGGGRGTQYF.

There are many counts of this clonotype. The chain uses TRBV27 and TRBJ1-4, with D perhaps TRBD1 (6 bases). Between the trimmed V and J ends, which lost 6 bases and 3 bases, there was a span of 14 bases. Germline CDR1 is MNHEY and CDR2 is SMNVEV (reference sequence). The CDR3 length is 15 residues. The CDR3 protein is CASRRGAGSNEKLFF. CDR3 DNA sequence: TGTGCCAGCAGACGGGGGGCAGGGTCTAATGAAAAACTGTTTTTT.

This clonotype showed up many times. The chain has TRBV20-1 and TRBJ2-5; D remains unclear. The CDR3 has 13 residues. Germline values: CDR1 DFQATT, CDR2 SNEGSKA (reference sequence). Trimming took 4 bases from V and 1 from J, leaving 10 bases between them. The CDR3 nucleotides are TGCAGTGCTAACTTGGTGCCCCAAGAGACCCAGTACTTC. Protein: CSANLVPQETQYF.

This clonotype was seen at least ten times. The chain carries TRBV3-1 and TRBJ2-1; TRBD1 might be the D (6 bases). V lost 6 bases to trimming and J lost 6 bases, with 12 bases between them. Germline CDR1 reads LGHDT; CDR2 reads YNNKEL (reference sequence). The CDR3 runs to 13 residues. CDR3 residues: CASRGGNGNEQFF. CDR3 coding DNA: TGTGCCAGCAGAGGGGGAAATGGCAATGAGCAGTTCTTC.

The rearrangement links TRBV7-2 to TRBJ2-7; TRBD1 is a possible D gene (5 bases). V was cut by 3 bases and J by 5 bases, with 8 bases left in between. Germline V CDR1 and CDR2: SGHTA, FQGNSA. This CDR3 spans 12 amino acids. CDR3 nucleotide sequence: TGTGCCAGCAGCTTTCAGGGAAACGAGCAGTACTTC. Translated: CASSFQGNEQYF.

A few counts support this clonotype. V gene TRBV3-1 combines with J gene TRBJ2-7; D is ambiguous. CDR3 length: 16 amino acids. Trimming removed 0 bases at V and 6 bases at J, with 18 bases between. CDR1 is LGHDT and CDR2 is YNNKEL in the germline V gene (reference sequence). As DNA, the CDR3 is TGTGCCAGCAGCCAAGATGAAGGACGGACCCGGAGCGAGCAGTACTTC. It encodes CASSQDEGRTRSEQYF.

Comment on this clonotype: Being one base from a much bigger clone, this may be a read error. As DNA, the CDR3 is TGTGCCAGCAGAGGAAGACAGACTAATAAAGCTTTCTTT. It is translated as CASRGRQTNKAFF. The V gene is TRBV11-2, the J gene TRBJ1-1; D might be TRBD1 (5 bases). This CDR3 spans 13 amino acids. Looked up from germline, CDR1 is SGHAT and CDR2 is FQNNGV. Deletions cut 6 bases from V and 9 bases from J, with 17 bases between.

This clonotype was observed many times. The chain recombines TRBV7-8 with TRBJ1-1, with D perhaps matching TRBD1 (5 bases). The CDR3 spans 15 residues. Germline assignment: CDR1 SGHVS and CDR2 FQNEAQ. V was clipped by 5 bases and J by 5 bases, with 18 bases between them. The CDR3 loop reads CASSATAGGGTEAFF. As DNA, the CDR3 is TGTGCCAGCAGCGCAACGGCGGGGGGGGGGACTGAAGCTTTCTTT.

On this clonotype itself: One junction end does not reproduce the germline sequence, and a read error may be involved. The chain uses TRBV6-5 and TRBJ2-1, with D perhaps matching TRBD2 (5 bases). The CDR3 totals 16 residues. Germline CDR1 reads MNHEY; CDR2 reads SVGAGI. The CDR3 spells CSSIYSSGSAYNEKVF. As DNA, the CDR3 is TGTTCCAGCATTTACTCGAGCGGTAGCGCCTACAATGAGAAGGTCTTC.

As regards this clonotype: This sequence may be a read error, since a much larger clone differs from it by one base. In this CDR3 the conserved last residue, phenylalanine or tryptophan, is missing, so a read error is likely. V gene TRBV7-2 combines with J gene TRBJ2-1; maybe TRBD2 (5 bases). Germline V lookup: CDR1 SGHTA, CDR2 FQGNSA. Trimming removed 8 bases at V and 0 bases at J, with 8 bases between. The CDR3 runs to 13 residues. This CDR3 reads CASRGYSYNEQFL. DNA of the CDR3: TGTGCCAGCCGCGGGTACTCCTACAATGAGCAGTTCCTC.

The gene calls are TRBV27 and TRBJ2-7; TRBD2 agrees at 14 bases. The CDR3 extends over 17 amino acids. Germline V gene sequence: CDR1 MNHEY, CDR2 SMNVEV (reference sequence). CDR3 coding DNA: TGTGTTAGCAGTTTAAGGCAGACTAGCGGGAGGGCCTACGAGCAGTACTTC. It codes for CVSSLRQTSGRAYEQYF.

On this clonotype: The junction departs from germline at one end; a sequencing error may be responsible. The CDR3 spells CASSLNAGNVETQYF. CDR3 DNA sequence: TGTGCTAGCAGCCTCAACGCGGGGAATGTCGAGACCCAGTACTTC. The chain employs TRBV7-2 and TRBJ2-5, with D possibly TRBD2 on 6 matching bases. Germline lookup yields CDR1 SGHTA and CDR2 FQGNSA. The CDR3 spans 15 residues.

Turning to this clonotype: A clone one base away is much larger, so this may be a read error. The chain has TRBV7-6 and TRBJ2-5, with 14 bases matching TRBD2. Germline-derived CDR1 and CDR2 are SGHVS and FNYEAQ. V gave up 5 bases and J gave up 5 bases; unmatched junction bases: 7. This CDR3 contains 16 residues. The DNA of the CDR3 is TGTGCCAGCAGCCCTGGACTAGCGGGAGGCGGTGAGACCCAGTACTTC. Translation: CASSPGLAGGGETQYF. Using reference TRBV7-6 and TRBJ2-5 for the parts outside the CDR3, the full variable domain is GAGVSQSPRYKVTKRGQDVALRCDPISGHVSLYWYRQALGQGPEFLTYFNYEAQQDKSGLPNDRFSAERPEGSISTLTIQRTEQRDSAMYRCASSPGLAGGGETQYFGPGTRLLVL.

This clonotype appeared many times. The chain has TRBV27 and TRBJ1-2; D remains ambiguous. There are 16 residues in the CDR3. V was clipped by 1 base and J by 1 base, with 13 bases between them. Germline V CDR1 and CDR2: MNHEY, SMNVEV (reference sequence). In nucleotides, the CDR3 is TGTGCCAGCAGTTTATATCGCAGCGGAGTTAACTATGGCTACACCTTC. As protein: CASSLYRSGVNYGYTF.

This clonotype was counted ten times or more. The chain recombines TRBV7-3 with TRBJ2-3; either TRBD1 or TRBD2 may supply D (5 bases each). The ends were cut back, 3 bases at V and 10 bases at J, with 11 bases in the middle. CDR3 length equals 12 residues. The germline CDR1 and CDR2 sequences are SGHTA and FQGTGA. Here the CDR3 reads CASSFGAAAQYF. CDR3 DNA sequence: TGTGCCAGCAGCTTCGGGGCGGCTGCGCAGTATTTT.

This clonotype was recorded many times. The V call is TRBV7-3, the J call TRBJ1-6, with no clear D. This CDR3 contains 16 residues. Trimming left V 1 base short and J 0 bases short, with 7 bases between. CDR1 and CDR2 from the germline V gene are SGHTA and FQGTGA. Here the CDR3 reads CASSLRGISYNSPLHF. CDR3 coding DNA: TGTGCCAGCAGCTTAAGAGGGATCTCCTATAATTCACCCCTCCACTTT.

This clonotype was counted at least ten times. The chain carries TRBV9 and TRBJ1-2; possibly TRBD1 for D (5 bases). CDR1 SGDLS and CDR2 YYNGEE come from the germline V gene. The CDR3 is 13 amino acids. Between the trimmed V and J ends, which lost 3 bases and 0 bases, there was a span of 6 bases. The CDR3 loop is CASSATANYGYTF. In DNA, the CDR3 is TGTGCCAGCAGCGCGACAGCTAACTATGGCTACACCTTC.

This CDR3 is CASSIDRDSGELFF. The CDR3 nucleotides are TGTGCCAGTAGTATAGACAGGGATTCCGGGGAGCTGTTTTTT. The gene calls are TRBV19 and TRBJ2-2, with D maybe TRBD1 (5 bases). CDR1 and CDR2 (germline): LNHDA, SQIVND (reference sequence). The germline V and J ends were trimmed by 0 bases and 6 bases, with 8 bases remaining between them. There are 14 residues in the CDR3.